This paragraph reports one T cell receptor beta chain. PCR used 60 Vbeta primers and 13 Jbeta primers. Generated by immunoSEQ multiplex PCR, the TCRdb table keeps only in-frame clones and is missing some. The sample includes 60,000 to 80,000 clones, roughly 77% seen only once; the top ten take about 4.9%. The CDR3 has 15 residues. Germline V gene data show CDR1 as MGHRA and CDR2 as YSYEKL. Trimming took 1 base from V and 3 from J; bases not matched to a gene: 3. This specimen belongs to a study of cytomegalovirus exposure and HLA in healthy donors. The rearrangement links TRBV4-1 to TRBJ2-7; 10 bases match TRBD2. The sequenced material came from PBMCs. The receptor was derived from a woman aged 25 to 39 in good health and CMV-seronegative. The CDR3 is CASSQVSSGSYEQYF. CDR3 nucleotide sequence: TGCGCCAGCAGCCAAGTGTCTAGCGGGAGCTACGAGCAGTACTTC.